This T cell receptor (beta chain) comes out of a study of PD-L1 blockade in urothelial cancer. Study details: Patients took up atezolizumab in 2014 at 1,200 mg intravenously every 3 weeks. Median blood clonality was around 0.086, with more than 75,000 unique TCRs. From 0 to 3 prior chemotherapy regimens had been given to the patients. Study-wide findings and caveats: A pretreatment blood TCR clonality that fell below the median predicted better progression-free and overall survival.

Assay: immunoSEQ multiplex PCR; the TCRdb copy retains only in-frame clones and omits some. The sample yields some 80,000 clones, about 90% seen once. With respect to this clone: The target antigen is unknown.

J lost 2 bases, V lost 2 bases, and 3 bases had no gene match. This CDR3 has 14 residues. The germline V gene has CDR1 SGHRS and CDR2 YFSETQ. This sequence originates from a woman between 70 and 85 years old with urothelial cancer. The chain is built from TRBV5-1 and TRBJ2-5, with TRBD1 matching 7 bases. This sample comprised PBMCs, obtained around atezolizumab (anti-PD-L1) treatment. In nucleotides, the CDR3 is TGCGCCAGCAGCTTTGGGACAGAGCAAGAGACCCAGTACTTC. It specifies CASSFGTEQETQYF.